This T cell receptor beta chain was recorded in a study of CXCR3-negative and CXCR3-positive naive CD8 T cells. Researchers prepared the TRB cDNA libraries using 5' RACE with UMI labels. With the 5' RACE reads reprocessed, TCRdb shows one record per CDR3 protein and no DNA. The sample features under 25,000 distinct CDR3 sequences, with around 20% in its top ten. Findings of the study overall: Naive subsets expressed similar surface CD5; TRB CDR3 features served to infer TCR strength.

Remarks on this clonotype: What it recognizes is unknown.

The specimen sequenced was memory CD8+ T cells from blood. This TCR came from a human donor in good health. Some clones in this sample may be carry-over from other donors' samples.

The CDR3 spells CASSFSSGLLNEQFF. This rearrangement joins TRBV7-9 to TRBJ2-1. Germline lookup yields CDR1 SEHNR and CDR2 FQNEAQ (reference sequence). There are 15 residues in the CDR3.